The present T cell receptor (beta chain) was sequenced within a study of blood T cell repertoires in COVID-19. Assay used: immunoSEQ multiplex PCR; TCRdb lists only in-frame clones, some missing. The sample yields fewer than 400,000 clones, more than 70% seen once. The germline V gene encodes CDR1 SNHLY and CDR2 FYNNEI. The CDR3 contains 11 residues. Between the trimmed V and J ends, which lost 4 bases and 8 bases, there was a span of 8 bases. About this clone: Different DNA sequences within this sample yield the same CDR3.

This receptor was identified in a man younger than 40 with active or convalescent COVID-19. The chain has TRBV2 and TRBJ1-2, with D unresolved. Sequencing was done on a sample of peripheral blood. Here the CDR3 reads CASSVEYGYTF. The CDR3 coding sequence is TGTGCCAGCAGTGTAGAGTACGGCTACACCTTC. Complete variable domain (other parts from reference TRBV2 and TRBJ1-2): EPEVTQTPSHQVTQMGQEVILRCVPISNHLYFYWYRQILGQKVEFLVSFYNNEISEKSEIFDDQFSVERPDGSNFTLKIRSTKLEDSAMYFCASSVEYGYTFGSGTRLTVV.